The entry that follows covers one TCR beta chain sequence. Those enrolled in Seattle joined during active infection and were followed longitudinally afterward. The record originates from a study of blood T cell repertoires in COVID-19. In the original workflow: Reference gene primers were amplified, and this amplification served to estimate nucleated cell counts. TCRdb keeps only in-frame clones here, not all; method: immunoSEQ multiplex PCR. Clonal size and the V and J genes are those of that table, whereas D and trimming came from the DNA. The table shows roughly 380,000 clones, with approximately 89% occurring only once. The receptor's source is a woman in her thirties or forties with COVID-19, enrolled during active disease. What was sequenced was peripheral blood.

CDR3 amino acids: CASSEARAGFGYTF. CDR3 nucleotide sequence: TGTGCCAGCAGTGAAGCAAGGGCGGGGTTTGGCTACACCTTC. The genes are TRBV6-1 and TRBJ1-2; no firm D call. CDR3 length: 14 amino acids. Looked up from germline, CDR1 is MNHNS and CDR2 is SASEGT. Between the trimmed V and J ends, which lost 0 bases and 7 bases, there was a span of 12 bases.